The 24 T cell receptor beta chains below come from one sample, sequenced in a study of cytomegalovirus exposure and HLA in healthy donors. The PCR used 60 Vbeta and 13 Jbeta primers. The table came from immunoSEQ multiplex PCR; TCRdb's copy has only in-frame clones and leaves some out. The table records around 110,000 clones, about 71% of them present only once. Sequenced sample: PBMCs. Receptors were obtained from a boy between 10 and 17 years old in good health and CMV-seronegative.

The chain links TRBV6-1 to TRBJ2-1, with TRBD2 identical over 13 bases. V trimming: 8 bases; J trimming: 6 bases; junction bases outside the gene matches: 7. This CDR3 is 15 amino acids long. Germline V gene lookup returns CDR1 MNHNS and CDR2 SASEGT. CDR3 loop: CASSWTSGSRNEQFF. CDR3 nucleotide sequence: TGTGCCAGCTCGTGGACTAGCGGGAGTCGCAATGAGCAGTTCTTC.

This clone was found a few times. J is TRBJ2-1 and V is TRBV6-4, with 9 bases aligning to TRBD2. The CDR3 is 14 residues long. The germline gives CDR1 MRHNA, CDR2 SNTAGT. J gave up 6 bases and V 2 bases, and 2 bases lay outside the gene matches. Here the CDR3 DNA reads TGTGCCAGCAGTGACAAGCGGGAGGCCAATGAGCAGTTCTTC. Translation gives CASSDKREANEQFF.

The table lists this clone with a few counts. The chain joins TRBV5-8 to TRBJ2-3; D possibly corresponds to TRBD2 (7 bases). The CDR3 consists of 14 residues. Per the germline V gene, CDR1 is SGHTS and CDR2 is YDEGEE. V lost 7 bases to trimming and J lost 4 bases, with 16 bases between them. CDR3 residues: CASGRPGGPDTQYF. DNA of the CDR3: TGTGCCAGCGGCCGCCCGGGGGGCCCAGATACGCAGTATTTT.

This sequence joins TRBV7-2 and TRBJ1-2, with TRBD1 as a possible D gene (6 bases). Germline values: CDR1 SGHTA, CDR2 FQGNSA. Trimming removed 5 bases from V and 2 bases from J, with 15 bases in between. The CDR3 covers 15 residues. The CDR3 is CASSGSKGGNYGYTF. For the CDR3, the DNA is TGTGCCAGCAGCGGATCGAAGGGGGGGAACTATGGCTACACCTTC.

The CDR3 here is CASSQRDSRYEQYF. Written as DNA, the CDR3 is TGCGCCAGCAGTCAACGGGACAGCCGGTACGAGCAGTACTTC. The chain has TRBV23-1 and TRBJ2-7; 7 bases fit TRBD1. TRBV23-1 is classed as an ORF, of uncertain function. V was clipped by 2 bases and J by 4 bases; unmatched bases: 5. The CDR3 consists of 14 residues.

The gene calls are TRBV13 and TRBJ2-7, with TRBD2 as a possible D gene (6 bases). The V and J ends lost 5 bases and 1 base respectively, with 21 bases between them. Germline values: CDR1 PRHDT, CDR2 FYEKMQ (reference sequence). The CDR3 consists of 17 residues. As DNA, the CDR3 is TGTGCCAGCAGCCCGGCAACCGGGACTTTATCTTCCTACGAGCAGTACTTC. Residues: CASSPATGTLSSYEQYF.

The V and J genes are TRBV28 and TRBJ2-3, with D perhaps matching TRBD2 (6 bases). Germline V gives CDR1 MDHEN, CDR2 SYDVKM. The germline V and J ends were trimmed by 2 bases and 5 bases, with 11 bases remaining between them. This CDR3 comprises 14 residues. CDR3 sequence: CASSLTGVKDTQYF. Written as DNA, the CDR3 is TGTGCCAGCAGTTTAACGGGAGTAAAAGATACGCAGTATTTT.

The chain joins TRBV7-2 to TRBJ1-5; D might be TRBD1 (5 bases). There are 14 residues in the CDR3. Looked up from germline, CDR1 is SGHTA and CDR2 is FQGNSA. Trimming took off 2 bases at V and 4 bases at J, with 9 bases between the two ends. CDR3 coding DNA: TGTGCCAGCAGCTTAATAGGACAAAATCAGCCCCAGCATTTT. It codes for CASSLIGQNQPQHF.

To note about this clone: The conserved phenylalanine or tryptophan is not found at the CDR3 terminus, so this likely reflects a read error. The gene calls are TRBV29-1 and TRBJ2-3; TRBD2 matches 13 bases. Germline CDR1 and CDR2: SQVTM and ANQGSEA. CDR3 length: 14 residues. Trimming cost V 6 bases and J 7 bases; bases outside gene matches: 7. CDR3 coding DNA: TGCAGCGTAAAGACTAGCGGGGGGCCGAATACGCAGTATGTT. Amino acids: CSVKTSGGPNTQYV.

CDR3 in amino acids: CSVVRQGSYEQYF. For the CDR3, the DNA is TGCAGCGTTGTTCGGCAGGGCTCCTACGAGCAGTACTTC. The chain joins TRBV29-1 to TRBJ2-7, with D possibly TRBD1 on 5 matching bases. CDR1 is SQVTM and CDR2 is ANQGSEA in the germline V gene. Trimming took 4 bases from V and 0 from J, leaving 10 bases between them. The CDR3 runs 13 residues.

This chain links TRBV7-2 with TRBJ2-1, with 7 nucleotides matching TRBD1. Trimming took 5 bases from V and 4 from J; bases not matched to a gene: 2. Germline V gene data show CDR1 as SGHTA and CDR2 as FQGNSA. The CDR3 length is 13 residues. The CDR3 region has the DNA TGTGCCAGCAGCACGGGACAGTACAATGAGCAGTTCTTC. It is translated as CASSTGQYNEQFF.

The J gene is TRBJ1-5, the V gene TRBV7-2; D remains ambiguous. This CDR3 spans 14 amino acids. Germline V gene sequence: CDR1 SGHTA, CDR2 FQGNSA. Trimming removed 4 bases at V and 2 bases at J, with 9 bases between. The CDR3 spells CASSSNRGNQPQHF. DNA for the CDR3: TGTGCCAGCAGCTCAAATAGAGGCAATCAGCCCCAGCATTTT. The variable domain in full, completed from reference TRBV7-2 and TRBJ1-5, reads GAGVSQSPSNKVTEKGKDVELRCDPISGHTALYWYRQSLGQGLEFLIYFQGNSAPDKSGLPSDRFSAERTGGSVSTLTIQRTQQEDSAVYLCASSSNRGNQPQHFGDGTRLSIL.

This clone was recorded a few times. J is TRBJ2-2 and V is TRBV30; D may be TRBD2 (5 bases). The germline V gene encodes CDR1 GTSNPN and CDR2 SVGIG (reference sequence). Trimming stripped 3 bases from V and 4 bases from J, with 9 bases between. The CDR3 loop spans 13 amino acids. CDR3 sequence reads: CAWRPRVTGELFF. CDR3 nucleotide sequence: TGTGCCTGGAGGCCGCGGGTCACCGGGGAGCTGTTTTTT. Full variable domain (outside the CDR3, taken from reference TRBV30 and TRBJ2-2): SQTIHQWPATLVQPVGSPLSLECTVEGTSNPNLYWYRQAAGRGLQLLFYSVGIGQISSEVPQNLSASRPQDRQFILSSKKLLLSDSGFYLCAWRPRVTGELFFGEGSRLTVL.

The chain joins TRBV28 to TRBJ1-5; D is possibly TRBD1 (6 bases). The CDR3 runs to 16 residues. With 3 bases removed from V and 4 bases from J, the gap between germline ends came to 16 bases. Germline values: CDR1 MDHEN, CDR2 SYDVKM. The CDR3 nucleotides are TGTGCCAGCAGTTTCTCCGGGCGGGGGGCTAATCAGCCCCAGCATTTT. Residues: CASSFSGRGANQPQHF.

This clone occurred a few times. This chain links TRBV29-1 with TRBJ1-1, with D maybe TRBD1 (5 bases). CDR1 is SQVTM, CDR2 ANQGSEA, per germline. Deletions cut 1 base from V and 1 base from J, with 10 bases between. The CDR3 is made up of 14 amino acids. The DNA for the CDR3 is TGCAGCGTTGAAGTCACAGGTGAGAACACTGAAGCTTTCTTT. Protein product: CSVEVTGENTEAFF. The complete variable domain, with remaining parts taken from reference TRBV29-1 and TRBJ1-1, reads SAVISQKPSRDICQRGTSLTIQCQVDSQVTMMFWYRQQPGQSLTLIATANQGSEATYESGFVIDKFPISRPNLTFSTLTVSNMSPEDSSIYLCSVEVTGENTEAFFGQGTRLTVV.

The chain links TRBV5-1 to TRBJ1-6, with 9 nucleotides matching TRBD1. The V gene end was trimmed by 7 bases and the J gene end by 8 bases; junction bases not matched to a gene: 4. The CDR3 covers 13 residues. Looked up from germline, CDR1 is SGHRS and CDR2 is YFSETQ. The DNA for the CDR3 is TGCGCCAGCGCGACAGGGGGAGATTCACCCCTCCACTTT. Protein: CASATGGDSPLHF.

This rearrangement joins TRBV11-2 to TRBJ2-3; no firm D call. The CDR3 is 11 residues long. V lost 5 bases to trimming and J lost 3 bases, with 3 bases between them. CDR1 is SGHAT and CDR2 is FQNNGV in the germline V gene. CDR3 region: CASSPTDTQYF. The CDR3 coding sequence is TGTGCCAGCAGCCCAACAGATACGCAGTATTTT.

The genes are TRBV7-9 and TRBJ2-1, with D tentatively TRBD2 (5 bases). Germline CDR1 SEHNR, CDR2 FQNEAQ (reference sequence). The CDR3 extends over 17 amino acids. Trimming pared 1 base from V and 1 base from J, leaving 14 bases between. The CDR3 DNA sequence: TGTGCCAGCAGCTTAGAGGTTGACTACCTTTCCTACAATGAGCAGTTCTTC. Translating it yields CASSLEVDYLSYNEQFF.

This clone was recorded once. The chain combines TRBV9 with TRBJ2-7; a possible D gene is TRBD1 (6 bases). Germline assignment: CDR1 SGDLS and CDR2 YYNGEE. The V end lost 3 bases, the J end lost 0 bases, and 13 bases lay between the germline ends. This CDR3 contains 15 residues. The CDR3 DNA reads TGTGCCAGCAGCGCAAACAGGGCCTACTCCTACGAGCAGTACTTC. This codes for CASSANRAYSYEQYF.

This chain uses TRBV7-9 with TRBJ2-1; 7 bases align to TRBD2. V trimming: 5 bases; J trimming: 8 bases; junction bases outside the gene matches: 18. The germline CDR1 and CDR2 sequences are SEHNR and FQNEAQ (reference sequence). The CDR3 totals 17 residues. Here the CDR3 reads CASSTPRSRESFDEQFF. CDR3 DNA: TGTGCCAGCAGCACGCCCCGCTCGCGGGAGTCCTTCGATGAGCAGTTCTTC.

The sample holds a few counts of this clone. The chain combines TRBV7-9 with TRBJ1-2; weak D call: TRBD1 (5 bases). Germline V gene data show CDR1 as SEHNR and CDR2 as FQNEAQ (reference sequence). This CDR3 has 14 amino acids. V shed 5 bases and J shed 8 bases, with 18 bases lying between them. The CDR3 region is CASSPGGGLGGYTF. The CDR3 nucleotides read TGTGCCAGCAGCCCTGGGGGAGGGCTAGGCGGCTACACCTTC.

This clone occurred a few times. Written as DNA, the CDR3 is TGTGCCATCAGTGAGGAGGGAAGGGTAGGCACTGAAGCTTTCTTT. It encodes CAISEEGRVGTEAFF. The chain uses TRBV10-3 and TRBJ1-1, with D unresolved. V was clipped by 2 bases and J by 4 bases, with 14 bases between them. This CDR3 is 15 amino acids long. The germline CDR1 and CDR2 sequences are ENHRY and SYGVKD.

The chain has TRBV7-3 and TRBJ1-2, with unresolved D. The CDR3 covers 13 residues. Germline CDR1 SGHTA, CDR2 FQGTGA. Trimming cost V 2 bases and J 3 bases, with 7 bases left between them. Here the CDR3 DNA reads TGTGCCAGCAGCTTATCGCCAGACTATGGCTACACCTTC. This sequence encodes CASSLSPDYGYTF.

The chain carries TRBV7-3 and TRBJ2-7; 10 nucleotides agree with TRBD1. CDR1 SGHTA and CDR2 FQGTGA come from the germline V gene. V lost 5 bases to trimming and J lost 5 bases; unmatched junction nucleotides: 6. The CDR3 covers 14 residues. The CDR3: CASSTGQGSHEQYF. CDR3 DNA: TGTGCCAGCAGCACGGGACAGGGGAGTCACGAGCAGTACTTC.